Following are 21 T cell receptor beta chains from one sample sequenced in a study of blood T cells in healthy people across ages. Next came a second PCR, run for about 7 to 12 cycles, which used a sample-barcoded 5' primer along with a J-beta primer mix. TCRdb reprocessed the 5' RACE reads via MiXCR and lists one record per CDR3 protein. The sample has 1.5 million to 2 million distinct CDR3 sequences, roughly 30% seen once. Source material: blood. These receptors were obtained from a woman aged 25 to 39 in good health.

This clonotype was found a few times. The chain uses TRBV6-5 and TRBJ1-2; the match to TRBD1 covers 7 bases. Germline loops: CDR1 MNHEY, CDR2 SVGAGI. The CDR3 runs 13 residues. Trimming at V came to 7 bases and at J to 6 bases, leaving 8 bases not matched to a gene. In nucleotides, the CDR3 is TGTGCCAGCACTAACAGGGGCGGAGATGGCTACACCTTC. Its translation is CASTNRGGDGYTF.

There are many counts of this clonotype. The chain employs TRBV29-1 and TRBJ2-7; D is ambiguous. The V gene's germline CDR1 is SQVTM and CDR2 ANQGSEA. V lost 7 bases to trimming and J lost 0 bases, with 7 bases between them. There are 11 residues in the CDR3. For the CDR3, the DNA is TGCAGCGCTGGAAACTCCTACGAGCAGTACTTC. Amino acids: CSAGNSYEQYF.

In its sample, this clonotype was seen a few times. This chain uses TRBV20-1 with TRBJ2-7; D is unclear. Germline V gene sequence: CDR1 DFQATT, CDR2 SNEGSKA (reference sequence). V was trimmed by 5 bases and J by 3 bases, leaving 17 bases between them. The CDR3 has 14 amino acids. The CDR3 loop reads CSAGVPGRSYEQYF. The CDR3 bases are TGCAGTGCTGGAGTCCCAGGAAGGAGCTACGAGCAGTACTTC.

The rearrangement links TRBV11-2 to TRBJ2-1; D not certain. The CDR3 loop spans 15 amino acids. Germline V lookup: CDR1 SGHAT, CDR2 FQNNGV. Trimming stripped 5 bases from V and 2 bases from J, with 13 bases between. In DNA, the CDR3 is TGTGCCAGCAGCCCCGTAGGAGCCCCCTACAATGAGCAGTTCTTC. Translation gives CASSPVGAPYNEQFF.

The V gene is TRBV6-2 or TRBV6-3, the J gene TRBJ1-4, with 7 bases fitting TRBD1. The junction had 9 bases not matched to a gene; V was cut back by 8 bases and J by 0 bases. Germline loops: CDR1 MNHEY, CDR2 SVGEGT. This CDR3 has 16 amino acids. The CDR3 DNA follows: TGTGCCAGCGCGGTGCCAGGGGGATCAACTAATGAAAAACTGTTTTTT. It is translated as CASAVPGGSTNEKLFF.

This clonotype was seen many times. The chain employs TRBV9 and TRBJ2-5; D possibly corresponds to TRBD1 (6 bases). Per germline, CDR1 SGDLS and CDR2 YYNGEE. V lost 0 bases and J 4 bases, leaving 10 bases between the germline ends. The CDR3 extends over 14 amino acids. Written as DNA, the CDR3 is TGTGCCAGCAGCGTAGGAACAGGGACAGAGACCCAGTACTTC. It translates to CASSVGTGTETQYF. The full variable domain, its missing parts supplied by reference TRBV9 and TRBJ2-5, is DSGVTQTPKHLITATGQRVTLRCSPRSGDLSVYWYQQSLDQGLQFLIQYYNGEERAKGNILERFSAQQFPDLHSELNLSSLELGDSALYFCASSVGTGTETQYFGPGTRLLVL.

In this sample, this clonotype turned up many times. This chain joins TRBV9 and TRBJ2-1; the match to TRBD1 covers 7 bases. This CDR3 is built from 14 residues. V shed 3 bases and J 7 bases; nucleotides not matched to a gene: 7. From germline, CDR1 is SGDLS and CDR2 YYNGEE. The CDR3: CASSAGQDGNEQFF. DNA of the CDR3: TGTGCCAGCAGCGCCGGACAGGATGGGAATGAGCAGTTCTTC.

The V and J genes are TRBV20-1 and TRBJ1-2; D gene ambiguous. The length of the CDR3 is 13 residues. V dropped 4 bases and J dropped 2 bases, with 11 bases sitting between them. Germline lookup yields CDR1 DFQATT and CDR2 SNEGSKA (reference sequence). The CDR3 is CSATLARNYGYTF. The DNA for the CDR3 is TGCAGTGCTACCCTGGCGAGAAACTATGGCTACACCTTC.

This clonotype was recorded a few times. This chain joins TRBV15 and TRBJ2-1; 9 positions agree with TRBD2. Germline CDR1 reads LNHNV; CDR2 reads YYDKDF (reference sequence). There are 15 residues in the CDR3. V shed 0 bases and J 8 bases; nucleotides not matched to a gene: 5. CDR3 residues: CATSRDGSGSDEQFF. CDR3 DNA: TGTGCCACCAGCAGAGATGGTAGCGGGAGTGATGAGCAGTTCTTC.

With respect to this clonotype: This may be a read error: a much more frequent sequence differs by one nucleotide. The V gene is TRBV7-6, the J gene TRBJ2-5; TRBD2 is a possible D gene (6 bases). Per germline, CDR1 SGHVS and CDR2 FNYEAQ. The CDR3 spans 13 residues. DNA of the CDR3: TGTGCCGGCAGCCCCCGGACTATATCTGAGCAGTACTTC. Residues: CAGSPRTISEQYF.

The chain joins TRBV6-1 to TRBJ1-1, with 7 bases identical to TRBD1. Germline V gene lookup returns CDR1 MNHNS and CDR2 SASEGT. V was pared by 6 bases and J by 3 bases, with 10 bases of the junction left unmatched. The CDR3 is made up of 15 amino acids. CDR3 bases: TGTGCCAGCAGCCACGTCGTCACAGGGGACACTGAAGCTTTCTTT. Amino acids: CASSHVVTGDTEAFF.

The rearrangement uses TRBV18 and TRBJ2-3; D possibly uses TRBD1 or TRBD2 (5 bases each). Per the germline V gene, CDR1 is KGHSH and CDR2 is LQKENI. The CDR3 consists of 17 residues. V gave up 3 bases and J gave up 3 bases, with 19 bases separating them. CDR3 DNA sequence: TGTGCCAGCTCACCTAACCCGGGACGGAAGGAAACAGATACGCAGTATTTT. This gives the protein CASSPNPGRKETDTQYF.

This clonotype appeared a few times. The rearrangement links TRBV2 to TRBJ2-4, with a weak D call TRBD2 (5 bases). The V gene lost 2 bases and the J gene lost 15 bases, with 14 bases spanning the gap. In germline, CDR1 is SNHLY, CDR2 FYNNEI. This CDR3 region has 12 residues. CDR3 nucleotide sequence: TGTGCCAGCAGTGAAAGAGGGAGAGGAGTGTACTTC. Its translation: CASSERGRGVYF.

V usage is TRBV6-1 and J usage is TRBJ1-1, with a weak D call TRBD1 (6 bases). The length of the CDR3 is 13 residues. V was trimmed by 6 bases and J by 4 bases, leaving 12 bases between them. Germline V gene data show CDR1 as MNHNS and CDR2 as SASEGT. DNA of the CDR3: TGTGCCAGCAGGGAGCGGACAGCCACTGAAGCTTTCTTT. The encoded protein is CASRERTATEAFF.

Concerning this clonotype: Compared with germline, one end of the junction differs, possibly owing to a read error. The gene calls are TRBV7-9 and TRBJ1-2; D not resolved. In germline, CDR1 is SEHNR, CDR2 FQNEAQ (reference sequence). This CDR3 comprises 15 residues. Written as DNA, the CDR3 is TGTGCCAGCAGCAACACCTCCTCCGCTAACCATGGCTACACCTTC. It encodes CASSNTSSANHGYTF.

There are a few counts of this clonotype. The chain has TRBV2 and TRBJ2-1, with unresolved D. Trimming removed 6 bases from V and 7 bases from J, with 10 bases in between. This CDR3 contains 12 residues. Germline V gives CDR1 SNHLY, CDR2 FYNNEI. In nucleotides, the CDR3 is TGTGCCAGCAGCGACGGAATAAATGAGCAGTTCTTC. Protein: CASSDGINEQFF.

The gene calls are TRBV28 and TRBJ2-1; TRBD2 is a possible D gene (7 bases). There are 11 residues in the CDR3. Germline CDR1 is MDHEN and CDR2 is SYDVKM. The DNA for the CDR3 is TGTGCGGGGGGGCCCTACAATGAGCAGTTCTTC. Translating it yields CAGGPYNEQFF.

The chain uses TRBV29-1 and TRBJ1-1, with unresolved D. This CDR3 contains 12 residues. Trimming took 6 bases from V and 1 from J, leaving 9 bases between them. Germline V lookup: CDR1 SQVTM, CDR2 ANQGSEA. CDR3 residues: CSVEVPNTEAFF. CDR3 DNA sequence: TGCAGCGTGGAGGTCCCGAACACTGAAGCTTTCTTT.

In the case of this clonotype: At one boundary the junction diverges from the germline segment, which might be a read error. The chain employs TRBV3-1 and TRBJ1-2, with D possibly TRBD1 on 5 matching bases. The length of the CDR3 is 16 residues. CDR1 is LGHDT and CDR2 is YNNKEL in the germline V gene (reference sequence). CDR3 nucleotide sequence: TGCGCCAGCAGACCCACTCCCCGGGGACCCTCGGATGGCTACACCTTC. Translated, it gives CASRPTPRGPSDGYTF. The variable domain in full, completed from reference TRBV3-1 and TRBJ1-2, reads DTAVSQTPKYLVTQMGNDKSIKCEQNLGHDTMYWYKQDSKKFLKIMFSYNNKELIINETVPNRFSPKSPDKAHLNLHINSLELGDSAVYFCASRPTPRGPSDGYTFGSGTRLTVV.

The chain joins TRBV6-1 to TRBJ1-4, with D hard to call. The CDR3 is 13 amino acids. Germline V gene data show CDR1 as MNHNS and CDR2 as SASEGT. The V gene lost 3 bases and the J gene lost 8 bases, with 10 bases spanning the gap. The CDR3 is CASSDLTTEKLFF. CDR3 nucleotide sequence: TGTGCCAGCAGTGACCTAACTACCGAAAAACTGTTTTTT.

About this clonotype: A read error is possible here, since a much larger clone lies one base away. V is TRBV5-1 and J is TRBJ1-1; maybe TRBD1 (5 bases). This CDR3 contains 16 residues. Germline CDR1 reads SGHRS; CDR2 reads YFSETQ. The V gene lost 2 bases and the J gene lost 7 bases, with 21 bases spanning the gap. The CDR3 loop reads CASSFVPGKSDGEAFF. The DNA for the CDR3 is TGCGCCAGCAGCTTCGTGCCAGGGAAGAGCGACGGTGAAGCTTTCTTT.